These 14 T cell receptor beta chains share one sample of origin, sequenced in a study of OX40 agonist ivuxolimab in advanced cancers. Sequenced by immunoSEQ multiplex PCR; TCRdb stores in-frame clones only, minus some. The sample consists of approximately 59,000 clones, 84% of them appearing once. The sample here was CD4+ or CD8+ T cells sorted from blood, taken in a trial of the OX40 agonist ivuxolimab. All receptors derive from an adult with an advanced solid tumor such as melanoma, head and neck, liver or kidney cancer.

This chain joins TRBV27 and TRBJ2-5; 8 nucleotides align to TRBD2. Germline V CDR1 and CDR2: MNHEY, SMNVEV (reference sequence). V was pared by 5 bases and J by 5 bases, with 7 bases of the junction left unmatched. The CDR3 spans 14 residues. The CDR3 DNA reads TGTGCCAGCAGTGTTAGCGGGATAGGGGAGACCCAGTACTTC. This translates into CASSVSGIGETQYF.

This chain joins TRBV9 and TRBJ2-3; D unclear. The CDR3 extends over 16 amino acids. Per the germline V gene, CDR1 is SGDLS and CDR2 is YYNGEE. The V and J ends lost 3 bases and 0 bases respectively, with 14 bases between them. This CDR3 is CASSAAGGASTDTQYF. In nucleotides, the CDR3 is TGTGCCAGCAGCGCCGCCGGCGGCGCTAGCACAGATACGCAGTATTTT.

This sequence joins TRBV28 and TRBJ2-7; 9 positions match TRBD1. Looked up from germline, CDR1 is MDHEN and CDR2 is SYDVKM. This CDR3 contains 16 residues. V lost 6 bases to trimming and J lost 1 base; unmatched junction nucleotides: 10. The CDR3 DNA reads as TGTGCCAGCAGGCCATCCGGGACAGGGAAATCCTACGAGCAGTACTTC. It translates to CASRPSGTGKSYEQYF.

The CDR3 region has the DNA TGTGCCAGCAGCTTCCGATCGCTAGCTAACTATGGCTACACCTTC. It translates to CASSFRSLANYGYTF. The chain joins TRBV6-6 to TRBJ1-2; D remains ambiguous. This CDR3 contains 15 residues. CDR1 is MNHNY, CDR2 SVGAGI, per germline (reference sequence). Trimming took off 6 bases at V and 0 bases at J, with 14 bases between the two ends.

V usage is TRBV5-1 and J usage is TRBJ2-3, with a possible D match to TRBD1 (6 bases). This CDR3 has 14 amino acids. From germline, CDR1 is SGHRS and CDR2 YFSETQ. Trimming cost V 5 bases and J 2 bases, with 12 bases left between them. The CDR3 DNA is TGCGCCAGCAGGCCCCAGGGGTACACAGATACGCAGTATTTT. Translated: CASRPQGYTDTQYF.

The chain recombines TRBV19 with TRBJ2-7; no definite D call. V lost 3 bases, J lost 2 bases, and 8 bases lay in between. This CDR3 is built from 13 residues. In germline, CDR1 is LNHDA, CDR2 SQIVND (reference sequence). As DNA, the CDR3 is TGTGCCAGTAGTATCGGTCGAACCTACGAGCAGTACTTC. This translates into CASSIGRTYEQYF.

The gene calls are TRBV29-1 and TRBJ1-1, with a possible D match to TRBD1 (5 bases). The CDR3 has 13 residues. The V end was cut by 5 bases, the J end by 1 base, with 11 bases between. Germline V gene lookup returns CDR1 SQVTM and CDR2 ANQGSEA. The CDR3 region is CSVWGQWNTEAFF. DNA of the CDR3: TGCAGCGTTTGGGGCCAATGGAACACTGAAGCTTTCTTT.

In DNA, the CDR3 is TGTGCCAGCAGTGGACAGGAAGTGGGTACGCAGTATTTT. Translating it yields CASSGQEVGTQYF. The chain combines TRBV2 with TRBJ2-3, with D maybe TRBD1 (6 bases). The CDR3 is 13 amino acids. Germline loops: CDR1 SNHLY, CDR2 FYNNEI. Deletions cut 4 bases from V and 8 bases from J, with 13 bases between.

The chain joins TRBV19 to TRBJ2-7, with 7 bases aligning to TRBD1. This CDR3 has 13 residues. Germline V gene sequence: CDR1 LNHDA, CDR2 SQIVND (reference sequence). The V and J ends lost 4 bases and 4 bases, in that order; junction bases with no gene match: 4. The DNA for the CDR3 is TGTGCCAGTAGTAAGCCAGGGGGATACGAGCAGTACTTC. This codes for CASSKPGGYEQYF.

The chain has TRBV5-6 and TRBJ1-4; D remains unclear. The CDR3 is 12 residues long. Trimming cost V 4 bases and J 4 bases, with 5 bases left between them. Germline V gene lookup returns CDR1 SGHDT and CDR2 YYEEEE. CDR3 sequence (DNA): TGTGCCAGCAGCGGGTTTAATGAAAAACTGTTTTTT. Protein: CASSGFNEKLFF.

This chain joins TRBV6-1 and TRBJ2-6; D remains unclear. Between the trimmed V and J ends, which lost 0 bases and 4 bases, there was a span of 1 base. Per the germline V gene, CDR1 is MNHNS and CDR2 is SASEGT. This CDR3 comprises 13 residues. For the CDR3, the DNA is TGTGCCAGCAGTGAAGCCGGGGCCAACGTCCTGACTTTC. Protein: CASSEAGANVLTF.

The chain combines TRBV4-3 with TRBJ2-1; D is possibly TRBD1 (6 bases). Trimming removed 4 bases from V and 8 bases from J, with 15 bases in between. CDR1 is LGHNA, CDR2 YSLEER, per germline. CDR3 length equals 14 residues. Here the CDR3 DNA reads TGCGCCAGCAGCCCTTCAACAGGGACCGATGAGCAGTTCTTC. It codes for CASSPSTGTDEQFF.

This clone occurred a few times. The chain carries TRBV30 and TRBJ1-6; a possible D gene is TRBD1 (5 bases). This CDR3 comprises 15 residues. V was cut by 3 bases and J by 7 bases, with 16 bases left in between. CDR1 is GTSNPN, CDR2 SVGIG, per germline (reference sequence). The CDR3 is CAWSRGTPANSPLHF. The DNA of the CDR3 is TGTGCCTGGAGCCGCGGGACTCCAGCCAATTCACCCCTCCACTTT.

The V and J genes are TRBV20-1 and TRBJ2-5, with D hard to call. There are 11 residues in the CDR3. Trimming left V 5 bases short and J 4 bases short, with 8 bases between. Germline V gene lookup returns CDR1 DFQATT and CDR2 SNEGSKA (reference sequence). As DNA, the CDR3 is TGCAGTGCTTCATACCTAGAGACCCAGTACTTC. This sequence encodes CSASYLETQYF.